The 3 T cell receptor beta chains presented below share a single source sample, sequenced in a study of T cell responses to AZD1222 COVID-19 vaccine. The method was immunoSEQ multiplex PCR; TCRdb's version includes in-frame clones alone and lacks a portion of them. The sample has under 150,000 clones; roughly 87% are singletons. The sample was peripheral blood, taken on day 0 of AZD1222 vaccination. The receptors originated from an adult in good health.

The chain carries TRBV27 and TRBJ1-1, with a tentative D call TRBD1 (5 bases). The CDR3 totals 14 residues. CDR1 is MNHEY and CDR2 is SMNVEV in the germline V gene (reference sequence). V shed 3 bases and J shed 4 bases, with 12 bases lying between them. CDR3 loop: CASSLVPGTTEAFF. The CDR3 DNA follows: TGTGCCAGCAGTTTGGTGCCAGGGACCACTGAAGCTTTCTTT.

The chain joins TRBV3-1 (or the pseudogene TRBV3-2) to TRBJ1-5, with 7 bases fitting TRBD1. V was pared by 6 bases and J by 4 bases, with 6 bases of the junction left unmatched. This CDR3 contains 14 residues. In germline, CDR1 is LGHDT, CDR2 YNNKEL (reference sequence). The CDR3 sequence is CASSSDRVNQPQHF. As DNA, the CDR3 is TGTGCCAGCAGTTCCGACAGGGTAAATCAGCCCCAGCATTTT.

CDR3 coding DNA: TGTGCCAGCAGCGCCTCAGGGAGTCTTGGCGGTGAAAAACTGTTTTTT. Translated, it gives CASSASGSLGGEKLFF. The chain carries TRBV5-4 and TRBJ1-4; TRBD1 might be the D (5 bases). This CDR3 spans 16 amino acids. Germline-derived CDR1 and CDR2 are SGHNT and YYREEE (reference sequence). Trimming took off 4 bases at V and 7 bases at J, with 20 bases between the two ends.